This passage covers 10 T cell receptor beta chains from one sample sequenced in a study of human T cells and chemical hapten exposure. The sample's time point: patch test 1, 2 weeks after DPC sensitization. Stated treatment: therapeutic diphenylcyclopropenone sensitization with weekly scalp DPC. TCRdb itself ran the RACE reads through MiXCR, one entry per CDR3 protein. Of 350,000 or so distinct CDR3 sequences listed, about 7% are singletons. The source material was whole blood, sampled in connection with sensitization to the hapten diphenylcyclopropenone (DPC). The receptors were gathered from a woman between 18 and 30 years old with alopecia areata. Some clones in this sample may be carry-over from other donors' samples.

The table lists this clonotype with many counts. V gene TRBV5-1 combines with J gene TRBJ2-5; 9 positions agree with TRBD2. Germline CDR1 is SGHRS and CDR2 is YFSETQ. J gave up 1 base and V 5 bases, and 6 bases lay outside the gene matches. The CDR3 covers 15 residues. Written as DNA, the CDR3 is TGCGCCAGCAGGACTAGCGGAGTCCGCCAAGAGACCCAGTACTTC. It codes for CASRTSGVRQETQYF.

In this sample, this clonotype turned up a few times. CDR3 region: CASSPPGAGAFF. In DNA, the CDR3 is TGTGCCAGCTCACCACCAGGCGCCGGAGCTTTCTTT. The chain is built from TRBV18 and TRBJ1-1; D uncertain. Trimming shortened V by 0 bases and J by 10 bases, and 9 bases separated the two germline ends. This CDR3 comprises 12 residues. Germline V lookup: CDR1 KGHSH, CDR2 LQKENI.

This clonotype has ten or more counts. The chain joins TRBV6-2 or TRBV6-3 to TRBJ1-5; D is ambiguous. The ends were cut back, 2 bases at V and 1 base at J, with 12 bases in the middle. CDR3 length equals 16 residues. Germline CDR1 is MNHEY and CDR2 is SVGEGT. The CDR3 is CASSYASDGSNQPQHF. CDR3 DNA sequence: TGTGCCAGCAGTTACGCCTCCGACGGGAGCAATCAGCCCCAGCATTTT.

The rearrangement uses TRBV7-2 and TRBJ1-1; no clear D gene. The CDR3 extends over 13 amino acids. The germline V and J ends were trimmed by 2 bases and 6 bases, with 10 bases remaining between them. Germline CDR1 is SGHTA and CDR2 is FQGNSA. The CDR3 reads CASSLYSAPEAFF. The CDR3 DNA follows: TGTGCCAGCAGCTTATACTCTGCGCCTGAAGCTTTCTTT.

This clonotype was detected only a few times. For the CDR3, the DNA is TGTGCCAGCAGCAACCGACAAGTCACAGATACGCAGTATTTT. Its translation: CASSNRQVTDTQYF. V and J are TRBV11-2 and TRBJ2-3; D not certain. The germline gives CDR1 SGHAT, CDR2 FQNNGV. Deletions cut 5 bases from V and 2 bases from J, with 11 bases between. This CDR3 region has 14 residues. Drawing the rest from reference TRBV11-2 and TRBJ2-3, the complete variable domain is EAGVAQSPRYKIIEKRQSVAFWCNPISGHATLYWYQQILGQGPKLLIQFQNNGVVDDSQLPKDRFSAERLKGVDSTLKIQPAKLEDSAVYLCASSNRQVTDTQYFGPGTRLTVL.

The V call is TRBV12-3 or TRBV12-4, the J call TRBJ1-5, with D unclear. The CDR3 totals 14 residues. V lost 4 bases, J lost 2 bases, and 9 bases lay in between. The CDR3 reads CASSSPGGNQPQHF. Here the CDR3 DNA reads TGTGCCAGCAGTTCACCCGGGGGCAATCAGCCCCAGCATTTT.

In its sample, this clonotype was seen a few times. The genes are TRBV7-9 and TRBJ2-3; TRBD1 agrees at 8 bases. The germline gives CDR1 SEHNR, CDR2 FQNEAQ (reference sequence). With V trimmed by 6 bases and J by 8 bases, 7 bases remained unmatched. The CDR3 runs to 13 residues. The CDR3 sequence is CASSLDRGLTQYF. The CDR3 bases are TGTGCCAGCAGTCTCGACAGGGGTCTTACGCAGTATTTT.

The rearrangement links TRBV21-1 to TRBJ2-2; TRBD1, the table's D call, lacks a check against the DNA. TRBV21-1 is tagged as a pseudogene. The CDR3 extends over 13 amino acids. The CDR3 reads CASSDRSKGELFF. Here the CDR3 DNA reads TGTGCCAGCAGCGACAGATCCAAGGGGGAGCTGTTTTTT.

CDR3 in amino acids: CASSQQLAGGGDTQYF. The CDR3, as DNA: TGCGCCAGCAGCCAACAACTAGCGGGGGGAGGAGATACGCAGTATTTT. V is TRBV4-1 and J is TRBJ2-3; the match to TRBD2 covers 12 bases. The germline CDR1 and CDR2 sequences are MGHRA and YSYEKL. V was pared by 2 bases and J by 5 bases, with 5 bases of the junction left unmatched. The length of the CDR3 is 16 residues.

This clonotype was observed a few times. The chain employs TRBV6-6 and TRBJ2-7; 12 nucleotides align to TRBD1. The CDR3 is 17 residues long. Trimming took 2 bases from V and 5 from J; bases not matched to a gene: 10. Per the germline V gene, CDR1 is MNHNY and CDR2 is SVGAGI (reference sequence). This chain's CDR3 is CASSYGIGTGGTHEQYF. CDR3 sequence (DNA): TGTGCCAGCAGTTACGGGATCGGGACAGGGGGCACCCACGAGCAGTACTTC.